Each of the 10 T cell receptor beta chains below was sequenced from the same sample in a study of Ad26.COV2.S vaccination and SARS-CoV-2 variants. Profiled with immunoSEQ multiplex PCR; TCRdb holds only in-frame clones, not every one. Among roughly 500,000 clones listed, 87% were seen once. Treatment indicated: around 19 received Ad26.COV2.S at low or high dose, single or two shots; 5 received placebo; per-sample allocation not given. Samples analyzed were those drawn on day 63 after the first vaccine or placebo injection. Sequenced material: peripheral blood, taken in a trial of Ad26.COV2.S vaccine versus placebo. The receptors were gathered from a person between 18 and 65 years old who received the Ad26.COV2.S COVID-19 vaccine or a placebo.

The chain is built from TRBV19 and TRBJ1-1; the D gene is possibly TRBD1 (5 bases). Trimming removed 4 bases at V and 5 bases at J, with 11 bases between. CDR1 is LNHDA, CDR2 SQIVND, per germline (reference sequence). The CDR3 runs 13 residues. The CDR3 DNA follows: TGTGCCAGTAGTAGGGGGGAGGGGACTGAAGCTTTCTTT. Translating gives CASSRGEGTEAFF.

This chain connects TRBV10-3 to TRBJ2-1, with 7 nucleotides matching TRBD2. This CDR3 is built from 15 residues. V shed 6 bases, J shed 7 bases, and the junction held 12 bases outside the gene matches. Germline V gene lookup returns CDR1 ENHRY and CDR2 SYGVKD. The CDR3 protein is CAIRVWRETGNEQFF. The CDR3 coding sequence is TGTGCCATCAGGGTCTGGCGGGAGACGGGGAATGAGCAGTTCTTC.

This clone was recorded once. This chain uses TRBV27 with TRBJ1-6, with 9 nucleotides matching TRBD1. The CDR3 is 17 amino acids. Germline V CDR1 and CDR2: MNHEY, SMNVEV (reference sequence). V lost 3 bases to trimming and J lost 6 bases; unmatched junction nucleotides: 9. This chain's CDR3 is CASSFNRGQGSNSPLHF. The CDR3 bases are TGTGCCAGCAGTTTTAACCGAGGACAGGGGAGTAATTCACCCCTCCACTTT.

The rearrangement uses TRBV19 and TRBJ1-2, with unresolved D. Trimming removed 5 bases from V and 4 bases from J, with 11 bases in between. CDR3 length: 13 amino acids. Germline V gene data show CDR1 as LNHDA and CDR2 as SQIVND (reference sequence). CDR3 protein: CASSPPGSYGYTF. CDR3 bases: TGTGCCAGTAGTCCCCCGGGCTCCTATGGCTACACCTTC.

This sequence joins TRBV7-3 and TRBJ1-1, with 10 bases matching TRBD1. Germline CDR1 and CDR2: SGHTA and FQGTGA. This CDR3 has 13 amino acids. V dropped 4 bases and J dropped 10; count of bases not matched to a gene: 6. CDR3: CASSSTGGSTAFF. The CDR3 DNA reads as TGTGCCAGCAGCTCGACAGGGGGCTCAACAGCTTTCTTT.

The CDR3 bases are TGTGCCAGCAGTGAAATTAGCGGGCCCTACAATGAGCAGTTCTTC. Translated, it gives CASSEISGPYNEQFF. The V and J genes are TRBV2 and TRBJ2-1; TRBD2 agrees at 7 bases. J lost 2 bases, V lost 2 bases, and 3 bases had no gene match. Germline values: CDR1 SNHLY, CDR2 FYNNEI. The CDR3 covers 15 residues.

The V call is TRBV3-1 (or the pseudogene TRBV3-2), the J call TRBJ2-7; D not certain. Trimming cost V 8 bases and J 0 bases, with 11 bases left between them. This CDR3 is built from 13 residues. CDR1 LGHDT and CDR2 YNNKEL come from the germline V gene (reference sequence). As DNA, the CDR3 is TGTGCCAGCCCCTGGACGAGCTCCTACGAGCAGTACTTC. It codes for CASPWTSSYEQYF.

This rearrangement joins TRBV7-2 to TRBJ2-5; D remains ambiguous. CDR3 size: 14 residues. Germline lookup yields CDR1 SGHTA and CDR2 FQGNSA. The V gene lost 2 bases and the J gene lost 5 bases, with 12 bases spanning the gap. The CDR3 region is CASSLLGEHETQYF. CDR3 nucleotide sequence: TGTGCCAGCAGCTTACTCGGAGAACACGAGACCCAGTACTTC.

The genes are TRBV3-1 (or the pseudogene TRBV3-2) and TRBJ2-2; D perhaps matches TRBD2 (6 bases). Germline lookup yields CDR1 LGHDT and CDR2 YNNKEL (reference sequence). The ends were cut back, 4 bases at V and 3 bases at J, with 9 bases in the middle. The CDR3 extends over 14 amino acids. Here the CDR3 DNA reads TGTGCCAGCAGCCGCCGACTAGACACCGGGGAGCTGTTTTTT. Translated, it gives CASSRRLDTGELFF.

The V call is TRBV30, the J call TRBJ2-1, with 7 bases matching TRBD2. The CDR3 has 13 amino acids. V was pared by 3 bases and J by 4 bases, with 3 bases of the junction left unmatched. Per germline, CDR1 GTSNPN and CDR2 SVGIG (reference sequence). CDR3 sequence (DNA): TGTGCCTGGAGGGCGGGAGCGTACAATGAGCAGTTCTTC. Translating it yields CAWRAGAYNEQFF.